Listed below are T cell receptor beta chains from one sample, sequenced in a study of T cells after yellow fever vaccination. TCRdb re-derived calls from the 5' RACE reads in MiXCR, one entry per CDR3 protein. The sample lists about 500,000 distinct CDR3 sequences, less than 20% occurring once. This specimen consisted of PBMCs, obtained 5 to 6 days after the first yellow fever vaccination. The origin of the receptors is a man in his late teens or twenties who received the YFV17D yellow fever vaccine. CDR3s include the opening cysteine and the closing phenylalanine or tryptophan. Each record gives: J gene, D gene, V gene, clone size, CDR3 protein, CDR3 DNA. D genes are given only for firm matches. Some rows mark clone size as missing; the rest say once, few, many or name a class of expanded clone.

>TRBJ1-1|NA|TRBV7-8|NA
CASSLGLDRKNTEAFF
TGTGCCAGCAGCTTAGGTCTTGACCGGAAGAACACTGAAGCTTTCTTT
>TRBJ1-2|NA|TRBV12-3/TRBV12-4|few
CASSEGRPANYGYTF
TGTGCCAGCAGTGAGGGGCGCCCCGCAAACTATGGCTACACCTTC
>TRBJ1-2|NA|TRBV4-1|few
CASSRTGGLDGYTF
TGCGCCAGCAGCCGTACGGGGGGTTTGGATGGCTACACCTTC
>TRBJ2-1|TRBD2|TRBV3-1|NA
CASSQDRSGGSYNEQFF
TGTGCCAGCAGCCAAGATCGTAGCGGGGGCTCCTACAATGAGCAGTTCTTC
>TRBJ2-2|TRBD2|TRBV24-1|few
CATSGLAGVNDGELFF
TGTGCCACCTCCGGACTAGCGGGGGTTAATGACGGGGAGCTGTTTTTT
>TRBJ2-2|NA|TRBV5-1|few
CASSLVAGATNTGELFF
TGCGCCAGCAGCTTGGTTGCGGGGGCCACGAACACCGGGGAGCTGTTTTTT
>TRBJ2-2|TRBD1|TRBV20-1|few
CSARRTRQGENTGELFF
TGCAGTGCTAGAAGAACGCGACAGGGCGAGAACACCGGGGAGCTGTTTTTT
>TRBJ2-2|NA|TRBV12-3/TRBV12-4|many
CASGETQGDTGELFF
TGTGCCAGCGGAGAAACCCAAGGGGACACCGGGGAGCTGTTTTTT
>TRBJ2-1|NA|TRBV5-1|NA
CASRPTQGKEFF
TGCGCCAGCAGACCAACACAGGGTAAAGAGTTCTTC
>TRBJ1-1|NA|TRBV5-1|few
CASSLDPDRKYTEAFF
TGCGCCAGCAGCTTGGACCCCGACAGGAAATACACTGAAGCTTTCTTT
>TRBJ1-6|NA|TRBV9|NA
CASSIKGRQSILHF
TGTGCCAGCAGCATAAAAGGACGGCAGAGTATCCTCCACTTT
>TRBJ2-3|TRBD1|TRBV6-5|few
CASSYGTGVNTDTQYF
TGTGCCAGCAGTTACGGGACAGGGGTAAACACAGATACGCAGTATTTT
>TRBJ2-1|TRBD1|TRBV10-3|few
CAIGGQIYNEQFF
TGTGCCATCGGGGGACAGATATACAATGAGCAGTTCTTC
>TRBJ2-5|TRBD2|TRBV24-1|few
CATSDGSGGYETQYF
TGTGCCACCAGTGACGGAAGCGGGGGGTATGAGACCCAGTACTTC
>TRBJ1-1|TRBD1|TRBV29-1|NA
CSVTKGGANTEAFF
TGCAGCGTCACAAAAGGGGGCGCGAACACTGAAGCTTTCTTT
>TRBJ1-1|TRBD1|TRBV20-1|few
CSANQGGTEAFF
TGCAGTGCCAACCAGGGGGGCACTGAAGCTTTCTTT
>TRBJ1-1|TRBD1|TRBV4-1|NA
CASSQDRDRAPFF
TGCGCCAGCAGCCAAGATAGGGACAGGGCGCCTTTCTTT
>TRBJ2-7|TRBD1|TRBV4-3|NA
CASSQDLSPGQEPYEQYF
TGCGCCAGCAGCCAAGATCTTTCGCCGGGACAGGAACCCTACGAGCAGTACTTC
>TRBJ2-7|NA|TRBV7-3|NA
CASSKDRVTYEQYF
TGTGCCAGCAGCAAGGACAGAGTAACCTACGAGCAGTACTTC
>TRBJ2-4|NA|TRBV4-1|NA
CASSQEWRGLAKNIQYF
TGCGCCAGCAGCCAAGAGTGGAGGGGCCTAGCCAAAAACATTCAGTACTTC
>TRBJ1-1|NA|TRBV24-1|NA
CATSDRGVTEAFF
TGTGCCACCAGTGATCGGGGGGTCACTGAAGCTTTCTTT
>TRBJ2-3|TRBD2|TRBV7-9|few
CASSLGGFPDTQYF
TGTGCCAGCAGCTTGGGAGGGTTTCCAGATACGCAGTATTTT
>TRBJ2-1|NA|TRBV2|NA
CARDTGTEQFF
TGTGCCAGGGACACAGGGACTGAGCAGTTCTTC
>TRBJ1-5|NA|TRBV19|NA
CASNRQAYQPQHF
TGTGCCAGTAACAGACAGGCCTATCAGCCCCAGCATTTT
>TRBJ2-4|NA|TRBV7-9|NA
CASSLAAGHIQYF
TGTGCCAGCAGCTTAGCAGCAGGGCACATTCAGTACTTC
>TRBJ2-3|NA|TRBV10-2|NA
CASLFGGRDTQYF
TGCGCCAGCTTATTTGGGGGAAGGGATACGCAGTATTTT
>TRBJ2-5|NA|TRBV20-1|NA
CSARRATQETQYF
TGCAGTGCTAGGCGGGCGACACAAGAGACCCAGTACTTC
>TRBJ1-6|NA|TRBV6-5|few
CASSYRAGESPLHF
TGTGCCAGCAGTTACAGGGCCGGGGAATCACCCCTCCACTTT
>TRBJ2-1|TRBD1|TRBV20-1|many
CSAYPDRDGKNEQFF
TGCAGTGCCTACCCGGACAGGGATGGTAAGAATGAGCAGTTCTTC
>TRBJ1-1|NA|TRBV29-1|NA
CSVGSKLRVNTEAFF
TGCAGCGTTGGTAGTAAGCTTCGGGTGAACACTGAAGCTTTCTTT
>TRBJ2-1|NA|TRBV18|NA
CASSPSKDNEQFF
TGTGCCAGCTCACCAAGTAAGGACAATGAGCAGTTCTTC
>TRBJ2-2|TRBD2|TRBV5-1|many
CASSPGGDTGELFF
TGCGCCAGCAGCCCGGGGGGAGACACCGGGGAGCTGTTTTTT
>TRBJ2-5|NA|TRBV12-3/TRBV12-4|once
CASSPGTSWGETQYF
TGTGCCAGCAGCCCTGGGACTTCCTGGGGAGAGACCCAGTACTTC
>TRBJ2-1|TRBD2|TRBV7-3|NA
CASSFGGGAFEQFF
TGTGCCAGCAGCTTCGGCGGGGGGGCATTTGAGCAGTTCTTC
>TRBJ1-6|TRBD1|TRBV7-9|few
CASSLAQGLNSPLHF
TGTGCCAGCAGCTTAGCACAGGGGTTGAATTCACCCCTCCACTTT
>TRBJ2-7|NA|TRBV20-1|few
CSARRQHNYEQYF
TGCAGTGCTAGAAGACAGCACAATTACGAGCAGTACTTC
>TRBJ1-3|NA|TRBV10-3|few
CAISRDPNTIYF
TGTGCCATCAGCCGGGACCCAAACACCATATATTTT
>TRBJ2-4|NA|TRBV4-1|NA
CASSQGGARTGNKNIQYF
TGCGCCAGCAGCCAAGGGGGGGCACGCACCGGTAACAAAAACATTCAGTACTTC
>TRBJ1-6|TRBD1|TRBV12-3/TRBV12-4|NA
CASRRGFDSPLHF
TGTGCCAGCCGCAGGGGGTTCGATTCACCCCTCCACTTT
>TRBJ2-7|TRBD1|TRBV7-6|NA
CASSSRQGDYEQYF
TGTGCCAGCAGCTCGAGACAGGGGGATTACGAGCAGTACTTC
>TRBJ2-3|NA|TRBV7-9|NA
CASSPTYGTDTQYF
TGTGCCAGCAGTCCGACCTATGGCACAGATACGCAGTATTTT
>TRBJ2-3|NA|TRBV7-2|NA
CASSLAPRGTLYSTDTQYF
TGTGCCAGCAGCTTAGCTCCGCGGGGCACCTTATATAGCACAGATACGCAGTATTTT